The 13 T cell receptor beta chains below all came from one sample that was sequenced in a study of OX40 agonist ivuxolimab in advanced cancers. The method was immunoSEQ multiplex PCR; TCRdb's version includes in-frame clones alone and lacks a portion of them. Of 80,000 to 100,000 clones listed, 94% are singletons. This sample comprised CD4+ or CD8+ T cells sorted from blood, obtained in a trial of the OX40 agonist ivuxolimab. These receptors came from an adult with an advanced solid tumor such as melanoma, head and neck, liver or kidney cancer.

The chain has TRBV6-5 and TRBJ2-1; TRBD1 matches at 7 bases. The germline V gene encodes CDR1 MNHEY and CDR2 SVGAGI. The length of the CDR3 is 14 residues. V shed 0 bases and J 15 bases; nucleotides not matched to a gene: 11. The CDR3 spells CASSYSRGRVKPFF. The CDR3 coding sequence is TGTGCCAGCAGTTACTCGAGGGGGCGCGTAAAGCCGTTCTTC.

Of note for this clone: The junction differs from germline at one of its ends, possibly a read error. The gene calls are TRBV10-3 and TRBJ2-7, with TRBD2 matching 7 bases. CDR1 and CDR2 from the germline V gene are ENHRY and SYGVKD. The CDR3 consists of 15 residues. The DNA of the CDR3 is TGTGCCAACAGTGAGTCCCGGGAGGTCCAATACGAGCAGTACTTC. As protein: CANSESREVQYEQYF.

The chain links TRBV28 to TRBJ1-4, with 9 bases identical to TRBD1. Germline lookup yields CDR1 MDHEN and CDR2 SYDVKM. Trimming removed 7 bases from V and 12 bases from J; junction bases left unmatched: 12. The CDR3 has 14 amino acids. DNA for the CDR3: TGTGCCAGCACCCCCGGGACAGGGACCTTGGAACTGTTTTTT. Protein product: CASTPGTGTLELFF.

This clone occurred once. Here the CDR3 reads CASSSTSSYEQYF. CDR3 nucleotide sequence: TGTGCCAGCAGCTCGACTAGTTCCTACGAGCAGTACTTC. The rearrangement joins TRBV13 to TRBJ2-7; tentative D call: TRBD2 (6 bases). The CDR3 loop spans 13 amino acids. Between the trimmed V and J ends, which lost 4 bases and 1 base, there was a span of 8 bases. Germline loops: CDR1 PRHDT, CDR2 FYEKMQ (reference sequence).

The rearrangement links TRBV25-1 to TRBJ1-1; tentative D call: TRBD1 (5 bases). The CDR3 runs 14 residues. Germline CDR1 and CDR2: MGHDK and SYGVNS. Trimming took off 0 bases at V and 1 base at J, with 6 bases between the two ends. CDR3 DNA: TGTGCCAGCAGTGAATATGACAGGAACACTGAAGCTTTCTTT. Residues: CASSEYDRNTEAFF.

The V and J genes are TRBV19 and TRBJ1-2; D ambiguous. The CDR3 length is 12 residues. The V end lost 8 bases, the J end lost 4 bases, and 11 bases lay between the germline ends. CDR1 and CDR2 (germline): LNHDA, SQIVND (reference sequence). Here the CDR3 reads CASQRRGYGYTF. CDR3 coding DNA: TGTGCCAGTCAGCGCCGGGGCTATGGCTACACCTTC.

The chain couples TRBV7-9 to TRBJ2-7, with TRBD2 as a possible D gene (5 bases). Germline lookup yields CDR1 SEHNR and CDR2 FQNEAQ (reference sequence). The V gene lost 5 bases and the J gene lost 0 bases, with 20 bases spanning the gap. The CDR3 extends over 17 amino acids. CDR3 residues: CASSPPGMGYRSYEQYF. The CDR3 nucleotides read TGTGCCAGCAGCCCTCCCGGGATGGGGTACCGCTCCTACGAGCAGTACTTC.

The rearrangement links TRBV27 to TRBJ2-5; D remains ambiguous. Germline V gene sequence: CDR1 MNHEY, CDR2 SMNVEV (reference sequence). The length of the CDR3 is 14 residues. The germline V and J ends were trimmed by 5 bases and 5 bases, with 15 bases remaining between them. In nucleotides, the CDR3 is TGTGCCAGCAGTCCAGAGTGGGGTTGGGAGACCCAGTACTTC. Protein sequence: CASSPEWGWETQYF.

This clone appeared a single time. CDR3 protein: CASSSGTGVPYEQYF. The CDR3, as DNA: TGTGCCAGCAGCTCCGGGACAGGGGTCCCCTACGAGCAGTACTTC. The V call is TRBV7-9, the J call TRBJ2-7, with TRBD1 identical over 10 bases. The CDR3 consists of 15 residues. V gave up 4 bases and J gave up 2 bases; unmatched junction bases: 5. The germline gives CDR1 SEHNR, CDR2 FQNEAQ (reference sequence).

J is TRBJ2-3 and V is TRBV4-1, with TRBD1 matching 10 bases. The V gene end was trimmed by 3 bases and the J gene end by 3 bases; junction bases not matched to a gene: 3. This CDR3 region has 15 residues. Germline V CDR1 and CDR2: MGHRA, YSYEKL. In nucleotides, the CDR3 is TGCGCCAGCAGCCATCCGGGACAGGGGACAGATACGCAGTATTTT. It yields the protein CASSHPGQGTDTQYF.

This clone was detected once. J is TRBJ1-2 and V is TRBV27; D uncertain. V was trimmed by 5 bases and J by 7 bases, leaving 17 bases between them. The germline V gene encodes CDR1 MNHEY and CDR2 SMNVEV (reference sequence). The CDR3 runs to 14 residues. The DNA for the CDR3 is TGTGCCAGCAGTCTTAGGTACGGGGTCGGTGGCTACACCTTC. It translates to CASSLRYGVGGYTF.

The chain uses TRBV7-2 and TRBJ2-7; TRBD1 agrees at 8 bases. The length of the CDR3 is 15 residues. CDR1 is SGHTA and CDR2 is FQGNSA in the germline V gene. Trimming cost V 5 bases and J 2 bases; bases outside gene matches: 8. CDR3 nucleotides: TGTGCCAGCAGCCCCGGGACAGGACTAACCTACGAGCAGTACTTC. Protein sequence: CASSPGTGLTYEQYF. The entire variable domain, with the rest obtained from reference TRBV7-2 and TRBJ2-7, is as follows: GAGVSQSPSNKVTEKGKDVELRCDPISGHTALYWYRQSLGQGLEFLIYFQGNSAPDKSGLPSDRFSAERTGGSVSTLTIQRTQQEDSAVYLCASSPGTGLTYEQYFGPGTRLTVT.

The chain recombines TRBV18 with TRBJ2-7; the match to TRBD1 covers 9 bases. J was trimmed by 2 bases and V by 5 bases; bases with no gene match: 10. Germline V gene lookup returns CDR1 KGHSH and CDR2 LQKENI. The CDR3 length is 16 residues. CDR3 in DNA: TGTGCCAGCTCAGCGCGACGGGACAGGGCCCCCTACGAGCAGTACTTC. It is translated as CASSARRDRAPYEQYF.